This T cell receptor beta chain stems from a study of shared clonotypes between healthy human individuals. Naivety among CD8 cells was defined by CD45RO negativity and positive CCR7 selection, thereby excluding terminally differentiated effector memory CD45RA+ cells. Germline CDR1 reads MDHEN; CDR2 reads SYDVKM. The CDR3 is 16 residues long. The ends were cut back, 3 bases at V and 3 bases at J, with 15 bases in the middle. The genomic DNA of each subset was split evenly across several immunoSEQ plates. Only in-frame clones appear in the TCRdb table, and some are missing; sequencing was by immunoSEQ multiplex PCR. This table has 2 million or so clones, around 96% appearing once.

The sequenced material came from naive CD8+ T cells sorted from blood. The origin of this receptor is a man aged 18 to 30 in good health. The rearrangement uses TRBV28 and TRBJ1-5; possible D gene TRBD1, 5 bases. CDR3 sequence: CASSLGPGADNQPQHF. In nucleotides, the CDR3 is TGTGCCAGCAGTTTGGGTCCTGGGGCTGACAATCAGCCCCAGCATTTT. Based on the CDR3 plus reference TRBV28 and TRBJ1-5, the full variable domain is DVKVTQSSRYLVKRTGEKVFLECVQDMDHENMFWYRQDPGLGLRLIYFSYDVKMKEKGDIPEGYSVSREKKERFSLILESASTNQTSMYLCASSLGPGADNQPQHFGDGTRLSIL.